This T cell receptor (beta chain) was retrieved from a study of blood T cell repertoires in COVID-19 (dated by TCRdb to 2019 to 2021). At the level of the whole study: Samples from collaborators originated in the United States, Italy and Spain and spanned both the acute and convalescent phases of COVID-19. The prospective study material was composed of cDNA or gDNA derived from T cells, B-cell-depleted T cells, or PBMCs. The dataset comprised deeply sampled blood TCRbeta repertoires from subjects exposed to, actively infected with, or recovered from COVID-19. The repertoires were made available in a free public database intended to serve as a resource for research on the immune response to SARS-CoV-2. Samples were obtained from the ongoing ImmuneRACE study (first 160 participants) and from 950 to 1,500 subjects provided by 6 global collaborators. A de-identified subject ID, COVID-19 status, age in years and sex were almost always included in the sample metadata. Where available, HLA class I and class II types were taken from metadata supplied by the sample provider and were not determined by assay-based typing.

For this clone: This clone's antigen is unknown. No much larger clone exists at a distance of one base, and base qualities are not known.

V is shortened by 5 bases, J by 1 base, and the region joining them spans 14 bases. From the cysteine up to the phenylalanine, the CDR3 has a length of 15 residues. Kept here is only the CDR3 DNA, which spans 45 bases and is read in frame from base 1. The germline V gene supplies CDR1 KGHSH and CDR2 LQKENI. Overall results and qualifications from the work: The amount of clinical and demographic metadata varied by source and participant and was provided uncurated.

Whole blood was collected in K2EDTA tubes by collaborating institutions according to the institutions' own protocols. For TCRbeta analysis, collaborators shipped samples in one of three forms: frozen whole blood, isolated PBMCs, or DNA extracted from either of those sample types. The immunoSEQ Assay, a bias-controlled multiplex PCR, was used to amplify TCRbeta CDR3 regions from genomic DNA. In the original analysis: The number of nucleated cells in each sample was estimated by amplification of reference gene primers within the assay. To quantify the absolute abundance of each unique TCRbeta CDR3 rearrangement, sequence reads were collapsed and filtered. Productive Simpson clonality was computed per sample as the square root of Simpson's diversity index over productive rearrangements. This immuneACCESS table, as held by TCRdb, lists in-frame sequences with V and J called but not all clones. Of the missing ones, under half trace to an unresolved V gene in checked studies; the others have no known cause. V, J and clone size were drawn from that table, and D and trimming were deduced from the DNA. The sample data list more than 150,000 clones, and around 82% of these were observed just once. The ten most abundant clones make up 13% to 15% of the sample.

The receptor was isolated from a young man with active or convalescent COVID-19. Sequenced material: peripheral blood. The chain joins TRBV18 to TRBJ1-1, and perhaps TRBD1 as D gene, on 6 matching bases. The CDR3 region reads CASSTTGQTNTEAFF. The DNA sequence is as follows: TGTGCCAGCTCAACGACGGGACAAACGAACACTGAAGCTTTCTTT.